Below, 2 T cell receptor beta chains from the same sample are listed, as sequenced in a study of shared clonotypes between healthy human individuals. Naive CD8 isolation took CD45RO-negative cells positively selected for CCR7 and excluded terminally differentiated effector memory CD45RA+ cells. The assay was immunoSEQ multiplex PCR, and TCRdb's table has in-frame clones only and misses some. Here the sample spans some 2.1 million clones, around 93% being singletons. The specimen sequenced was naive CD8+ T cells from PBMCs. The origin of the receptors is a man aged 18 to 35 in good health. Some clones in this sample may be carry-over from other donors' samples.

The chain combines TRBV5-3 with TRBJ2-7; 9 bases are shared with TRBD1. TRBV5-3 is reported as an ORF; its role is uncertain. The CDR3 sequence is 12 residues long. The CDR3: CAGWDRENEQYF. The CDR3 nucleotides are TGTGCGGGGTGGGACAGGGAAAACGAGCAGTACTTC.

With respect to this clone: The sample has other DNA sequences that encode this CDR3 too. This chain connects TRBV7-9 to TRBJ2-2, with no clear D. The CDR3 extends over 13 amino acids. V was pared by 1 base and J by 5 bases, with 5 bases between. From germline, CDR1 is SEHNR and CDR2 FQNEAQ (reference sequence). CDR3 nucleotide sequence: TGTGCCAGCAGCTTAGGCGGAACCGGGGAGCTGTTTTTT. It encodes CASSLGGTGELFF. Full variable domain (outside the CDR3, taken from reference TRBV7-9 and TRBJ2-2): DTGVSQNPRHKITKRGQNVTFRCDPISEHNRLYWYRQTLGQGPEFLTYFQNEAQLEKSRLLSDRFSAERPKGSFSTLEIQRTEQGDSAMYLCASSLGGTGELFFGEGSRLTVL.